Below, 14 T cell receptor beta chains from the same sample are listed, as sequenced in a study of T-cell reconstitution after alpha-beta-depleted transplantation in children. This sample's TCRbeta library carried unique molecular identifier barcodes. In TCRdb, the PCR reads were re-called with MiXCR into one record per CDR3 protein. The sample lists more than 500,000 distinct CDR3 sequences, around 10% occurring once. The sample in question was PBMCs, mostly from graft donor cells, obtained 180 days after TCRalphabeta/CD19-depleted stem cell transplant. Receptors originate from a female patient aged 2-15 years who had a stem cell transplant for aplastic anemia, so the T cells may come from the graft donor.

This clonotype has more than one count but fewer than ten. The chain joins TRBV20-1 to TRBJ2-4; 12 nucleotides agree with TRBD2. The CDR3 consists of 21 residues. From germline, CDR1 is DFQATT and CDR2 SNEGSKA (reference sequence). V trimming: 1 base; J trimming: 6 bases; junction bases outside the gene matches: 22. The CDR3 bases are TGCAGTGCTAGAGTACCTGGGGAGAGATGGGCTAGCGGGAGGGCGATAAACATTCAGTACTTC. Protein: CSARVPGERWASGRAINIQYF.

CDR3 region: CASSPLEGTSGTDTQYF. Here the CDR3 DNA reads TGTGCCAGCTCACCATTGGAGGGGACTAGCGGCACAGATACGCAGTATTTT. The rearrangement joins TRBV18 to TRBJ2-3; TRBD2 matches at 10 bases. The CDR3 sequence is 17 residues long. The J segment lost 1 base and the V segment lost 2 bases, leaving 6 bases of the junction unmatched. The V gene's germline CDR1 is KGHSH and CDR2 LQKENI.

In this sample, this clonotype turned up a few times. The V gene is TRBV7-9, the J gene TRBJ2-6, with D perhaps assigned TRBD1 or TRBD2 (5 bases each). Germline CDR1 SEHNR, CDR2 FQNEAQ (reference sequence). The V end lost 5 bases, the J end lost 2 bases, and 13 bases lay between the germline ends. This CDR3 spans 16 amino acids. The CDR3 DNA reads TGTGCCAGCAGCGCCTCGGGGCGCGCTGGGGCCAACGTCCTGACTTTC. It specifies CASSASGRAGANVLTF.

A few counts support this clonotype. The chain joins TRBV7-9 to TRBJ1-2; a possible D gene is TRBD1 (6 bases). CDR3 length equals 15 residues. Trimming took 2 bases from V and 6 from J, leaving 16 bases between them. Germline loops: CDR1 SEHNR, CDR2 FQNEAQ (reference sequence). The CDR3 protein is CASSLLGQLADGYTF. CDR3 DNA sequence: TGTGCCAGCAGCTTATTGGGACAACTTGCCGATGGCTACACCTTC.

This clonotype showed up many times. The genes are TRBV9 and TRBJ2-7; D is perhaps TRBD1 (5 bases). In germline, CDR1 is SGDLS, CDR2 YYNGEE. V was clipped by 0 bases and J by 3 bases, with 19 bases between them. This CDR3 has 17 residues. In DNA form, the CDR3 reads TGTGCCAGCAGCGTAGAGGGGAATGGACGGCTATACTACGAGCAGTACTTC. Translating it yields CASSVEGNGRLYYEQYF.

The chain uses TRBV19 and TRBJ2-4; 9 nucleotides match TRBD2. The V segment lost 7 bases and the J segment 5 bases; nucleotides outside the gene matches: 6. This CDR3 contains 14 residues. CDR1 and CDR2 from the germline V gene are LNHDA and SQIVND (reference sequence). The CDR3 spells CASNGGRAENIQYF. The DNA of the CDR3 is TGTGCCAGTAATGGCGGGAGGGCGGAAAACATTCAGTACTTC.

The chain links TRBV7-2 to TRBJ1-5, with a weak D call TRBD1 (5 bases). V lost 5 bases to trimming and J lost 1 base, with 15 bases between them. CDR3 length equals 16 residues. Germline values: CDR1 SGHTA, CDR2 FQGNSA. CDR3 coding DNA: TGTGCCAGCAGCCCCGCGCAGGGTATGAGCAATCAGCCCCAGCATTTT. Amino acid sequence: CASSPAQGMSNQPQHF.

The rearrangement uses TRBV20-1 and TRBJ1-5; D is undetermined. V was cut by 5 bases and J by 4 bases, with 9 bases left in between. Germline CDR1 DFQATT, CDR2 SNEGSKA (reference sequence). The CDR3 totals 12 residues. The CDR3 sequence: CSARQKNQPQHF. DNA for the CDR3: TGCAGTGCTCGGCAGAAGAATCAGCCCCAGCATTTT.

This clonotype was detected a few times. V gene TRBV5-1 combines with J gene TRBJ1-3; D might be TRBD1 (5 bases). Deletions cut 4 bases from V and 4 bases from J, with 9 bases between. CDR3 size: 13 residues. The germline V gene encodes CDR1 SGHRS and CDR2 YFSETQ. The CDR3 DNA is TGCGCCAGCAGCGGGGACCTCGGAAACACCATATATTTT. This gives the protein CASSGDLGNTIYF.

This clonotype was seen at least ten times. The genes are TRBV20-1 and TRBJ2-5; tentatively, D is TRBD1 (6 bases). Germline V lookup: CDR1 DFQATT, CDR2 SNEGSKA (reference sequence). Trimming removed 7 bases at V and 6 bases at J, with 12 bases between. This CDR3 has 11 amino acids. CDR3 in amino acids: CSGGQGQTQYF. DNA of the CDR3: TGCAGTGGGGGGCAGGGACAGACCCAGTACTTC.

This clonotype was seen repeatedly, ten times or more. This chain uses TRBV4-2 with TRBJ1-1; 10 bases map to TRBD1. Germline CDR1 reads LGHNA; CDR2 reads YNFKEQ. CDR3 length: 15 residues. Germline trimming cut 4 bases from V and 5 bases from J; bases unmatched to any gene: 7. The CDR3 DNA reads TGTGCCAGCAGCCCCAGACAGGGGGCTTTAACTGAAGCTTTCTTT. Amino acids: CASSPRQGALTEAFF.

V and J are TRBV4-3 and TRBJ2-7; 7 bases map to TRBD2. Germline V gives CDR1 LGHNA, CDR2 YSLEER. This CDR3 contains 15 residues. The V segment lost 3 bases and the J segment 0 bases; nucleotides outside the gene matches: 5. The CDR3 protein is CASSQTRDYSYEQYF. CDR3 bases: TGCGCCAGCAGCCAGACCCGGGACTACTCCTACGAGCAGTACTTC.

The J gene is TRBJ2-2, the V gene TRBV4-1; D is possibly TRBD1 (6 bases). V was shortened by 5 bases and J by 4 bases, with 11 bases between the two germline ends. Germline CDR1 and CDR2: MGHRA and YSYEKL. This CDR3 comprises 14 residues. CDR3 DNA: TGCGCCAGCAGCAGACAGGCGGGCACCGGGGAGCTGTTTTTT. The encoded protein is CASSRQAGTGELFF.

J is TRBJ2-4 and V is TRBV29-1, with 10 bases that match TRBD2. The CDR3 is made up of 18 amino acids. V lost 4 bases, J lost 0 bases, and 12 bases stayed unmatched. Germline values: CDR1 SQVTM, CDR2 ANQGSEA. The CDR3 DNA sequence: TGCAGCGTTGTTACTGGTCCCCCTAGCGGGAGAGCCAAAAACATTCAGTACTTC. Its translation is CSVVTGPPSGRAKNIQYF.